The rows below give T cell receptor beta chains drawn from one sample of a study of breast tumors, draining lymph nodes, adjacent tissues. TCRdb re-analysed the multiplex PCR reads in MiXCR, keeping a single row per CDR3 protein. The sample has approximately 13,000 distinct CDR3 sequences; approximately 70% are singletons. The sequencing input was tumor-adjacent breast tissue. These receptors were taken from a female donor with breast cancer. Some clones in this sample may be carry-over from other donors' samples. CDR3s include the opening cysteine and the closing phenylalanine or tryptophan. The D gene is left open where the match is weak. Not every row has a clone size; where given, it reads once, few, many or a size class.

clone_size	d_call	v_call	j_call	cdr3_aa	cdr3_nt
NA	NA	TRBV20-1	TRBJ2-3	CGARVAVRTDTQYF	TGCGGTGCTAGAGTCGCGGTCAGGACAGATACGCAGTATTTT
many	TRBD1	TRBV19	TRBJ1-5	CASSRDRGNQPQHF	TGTGCCAGTAGTAGGGACAGGGGCAATCAGCCCCAGCATTTT
NA	TRBD2	TRBV7-7	TRBJ2-1	CASSLTTSGNEQFF	TGTGCTAGCAGCCTCACTACTAGCGGCAATGAGCAGTTCTTC
NA	NA	TRBV7-9	TRBJ2-3	CASSLGAFTDTQYF	TGTGCCAGCAGCTTAGGGGCGTTCACAGATACGCAGTATTTT
many	TRBD2	TRBV9	TRBJ2-3	CASSVGSSGSTDTQYF	TGTGCCAGCAGCGTAGGGTCTAGCGGCAGCACAGATACGCAGTATTTT
few	NA	TRBV20-1	TRBJ2-3	CSAIIDGSTDTQYF	TGCAGTGCTATAATAGACGGCTCCACAGATACGCAGTATTTT
NA	NA	TRBV5-1	TRBJ1-6	CASSLERFNSPLHF	TGCGCCAGCAGCTTGGAAAGGTTTAATTCACCCCTCCACTTT
NA	NA	TRBV30	TRBJ2-7	CAWRGSSSEQYF	TGTGCCTGGCGGGGGTCTAGCAGCGAGCAGTACTTC
NA	NA	TRBV7-2	TRBJ1-4	CASRPTATNEKLFF	TGTGCCAGCCGCCCGACAGCAACTAATGAAAAACTGTTTTTT
medium-sized	NA	TRBV7-2	TRBJ2-7	CASVGGGPLNEQYF	TGTGCCAGTGTAGGGGGAGGGCCTTTGAACGAGCAGTACTTC
NA	TRBD1	TRBV20-1	TRBJ1-2	CSAGGQGSGYTF	TGCAGTGCTGGGGGACAGGGTAGTGGCTACACCTTC
many	TRBD1	TRBV19	TRBJ1-4	CASSLGQGANPNEKLFF	TGTGCCAGTAGTTTGGGACAGGGGGCAAATCCTAATGAAAAACTGTTTTTT
many	TRBD2	TRBV20-1	TRBJ2-1	CSASALAGGNEQFF	TGCAGTGCTAGCGCTCTAGCGGGAGGCAATGAGCAGTTCTTC
medium-sized	NA	TRBV10-1	TRBJ2-7	CASSDSGRSYEQYF	TGCGCCAGCAGTGATTCCGGACGGTCCTACGAGCAGTACTTC
once	TRBD1	TRBV30	TRBJ2-7	CAWSADRGNEQYF	TGTGCCTGGAGCGCGGACAGGGGGAACGAGCAGTACTTC
NA	NA	TRBV29-1	TRBJ2-5	CSVETGIQETQYF	TGCAGCGTTGAAACCGGGATTCAAGAGACCCAGTACTTC
NA	TRBD2	TRBV5-6	TRBJ2-2	CASSFPGTSGSTGELFF	TGTGCCAGCAGCTTTCCCGGGACTAGCGGGAGCACCGGGGAGCTGTTTTTT
NA	TRBD2	TRBV12-3/TRBV12-4	TRBJ2-7	CASSTGLAPYEQYF	TGTGCCAGCAGTACGGGACTAGCCCCCTACGAGCAGTACTTC
medium-sized	NA	TRBV20-1	TRBJ2-5	CSARDVIAVQETQYF	TGCAGTGCTAGAGACGTTATAGCGGTACAAGAGACCCAGTACTTC
NA	TRBD2	TRBV29-1	TRBJ2-7	CSVARTSGTSYEQYF	TGCAGCGTCGCTCGGACTAGCGGGACCTCCTACGAGCAGTACTTC
NA	NA	TRBV20-1	TRBJ2-3	CSARDFKRGDTQYF	TGCAGTGCTAGGGATTTCAAACGGGGGGATACGCAGTATTTT
NA	NA	TRBV11-2	TRBJ2-7	CASSAPGTYQQYF	TGTGCCAGCAGCGCCCCGGGAACCTACCAGCAGTACTTC
NA	TRBD1	TRBV7-8	TRBJ2-7	CASSLYGQDYEQYF	TGTGCCAGCAGCTTATACGGACAGGACTACGAGCAGTACTTC
NA	NA	TRBV7-9	TRBJ2-1	CASSLGRHNEQFF	TGTGCCAGCAGCTTAGGGCGACACAATGAGCAGTTCTTC
medium-sized	NA	TRBV6-2/TRBV6-3	TRBJ2-2	CASSYRLEKAGLFF	TGTGCCAGCAGCTATCGACTTGAGAAGGCCGGGCTGTTTTTT
NA	NA	TRBV30	TRBJ2-3	CAWSTRTDTQYF	TGTGCCTGGAGTACCCGCACAGATACGCAGTATTTT
NA	NA	TRBV9	TRBJ2-3	CASSDGNTDTQYF	TGTGCCAGCAGCGACGGGAACACAGATACGCAGTATTTT
NA	TRBD1	TRBV7-2	TRBJ2-5	CASNLQGRETQYF	TGTGCCAGCAACCTACAGGGGAGAGAGACCCAGTACTTC
NA	TRBD1	TRBV5-1	TRBJ2-7	CASSLRTGGDEQYF	TGCGCCAGCAGCCTACGGACAGGGGGCGACGAGCAGTACTTC
NA	TRBD2	TRBV6-5	TRBJ2-5	CASRLRLAGVETQYF	TGTGCCAGCAGGCTTCGGCTAGCGGGAGTAGAGACCCAGTACTTC
NA	TRBD1	TRBV12-3/TRBV12-4	TRBJ2-1	CASSPGGREQFF	TGTGCCAGCAGTCCAGGGGGCAGGGAGCAGTTCTTC
NA	TRBD2	TRBV12-3/TRBV12-4	TRBJ2-7	CASSSGTSGIREQYF	TGTGCCAGCAGCAGTGGGACTAGCGGGATTCGCGAGCAGTACTTC
many	TRBD2	TRBV18	TRBJ2-7	CASSPGTSVEQYF	TGTGCCAGCTCGCCCGGGACTAGCGTTGAGCAGTACTTC
NA	NA	TRBV12-3/TRBV12-4	TRBJ2-3	CASSLDGHSTDTQYF	TGTGCCAGCAGTTTAGACGGCCATAGCACAGATACGCAGTATTTT
NA	NA	TRBV7-6	TRBJ2-3	CASSSRYPQPTDTQYF	TGTGCCAGCAGCTCACGCTACCCTCAGCCCACAGATACGCAGTATTTT
many	NA	TRBV20-1	TRBJ2-2	CSAFRAKGGELFF	TGCAGTGCTTTTAGGGCCAAGGGCGGGGAGCTGTTTTTT
NA	TRBD2	TRBV5-1	TRBJ2-1	CASSPGLAGVPSYNEQFF	TGCGCCAGCAGCCCGGGACTAGCGGGAGTCCCCTCCTACAATGAGCAGTTCTTC
NA	NA	TRBV20-1	TRBJ2-7	CSAPPTSSYEQYF	TGCAGTGCTCCCCCCACGAGCTCCTACGAGCAGTACTTC
NA	NA	TRBV20-1	TRBJ1-5	CSASRSEDQPQHF	TGCAGTGCTAGTCGGAGTGAAGATCAGCCCCAGCATTTT
many	NA	TRBV27	TRBJ2-2	CASSPPRVSNTGELFF	TGTGCCAGCAGTCCCCCCCGGGTTTCGAACACCGGGGAGCTGTTTTTT
NA	NA	TRBV5-1	TRBJ2-7	CASSEYRADSYEQYF	TGCGCCAGCAGCGAGTACCGGGCCGACTCCTACGAGCAGTACTTC
many	NA	TRBV6-1	TRBJ1-4	CASRDGLGGAEKLFF	TGTGCCAGCAGGGATGGACTGGGGGGCGCTGAAAAACTGTTTTTT
NA	NA	TRBV7-9	TRBJ2-3	CASSRGGTSTDTQYF	TGTGCCAGCAGCCGAGGGGGGACTAGCACAGATACGCAGTATTTT
few	NA	TRBV20-1	TRBJ2-7	CSAMGPRYEQYF	TGCAGTGCCATGGGACCTCGCTACGAGCAGTACTTC
NA	NA	TRBV2	TRBJ2-7	CASSLGRSAEQYF	TGTGCCAGCAGCCTGGGGCGGTCCGCCGAGCAGTACTTC
few	NA	TRBV2	TRBJ2-5	CASSASLGSGETQYF	TGTGCCAGCAGTGCCTCATTGGGCTCCGGGGAGACCCAGTACTTC
NA	NA	TRBV5-4	TRBJ1-4	CASSFQVDEKLFF	TGTGCCAGCAGCTTCCAGGTGGATGAAAAACTGTTTTTT